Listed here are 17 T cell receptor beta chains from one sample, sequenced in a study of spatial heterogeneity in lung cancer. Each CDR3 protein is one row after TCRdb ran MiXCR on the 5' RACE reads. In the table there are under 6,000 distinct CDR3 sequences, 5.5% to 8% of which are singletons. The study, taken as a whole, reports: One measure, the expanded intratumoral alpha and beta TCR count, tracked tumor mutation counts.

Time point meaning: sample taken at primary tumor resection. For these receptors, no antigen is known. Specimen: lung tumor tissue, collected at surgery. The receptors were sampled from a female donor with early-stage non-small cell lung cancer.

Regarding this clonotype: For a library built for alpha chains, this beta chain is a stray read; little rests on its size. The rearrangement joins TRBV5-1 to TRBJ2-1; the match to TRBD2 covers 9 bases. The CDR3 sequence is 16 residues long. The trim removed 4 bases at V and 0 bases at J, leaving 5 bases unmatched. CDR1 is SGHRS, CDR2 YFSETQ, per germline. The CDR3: CASSAGGASSYNEQFF. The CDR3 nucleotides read TGCGCCAGCAGCGCGGGGGGGGCGAGCTCCTACAATGAGCAGTTCTTC.

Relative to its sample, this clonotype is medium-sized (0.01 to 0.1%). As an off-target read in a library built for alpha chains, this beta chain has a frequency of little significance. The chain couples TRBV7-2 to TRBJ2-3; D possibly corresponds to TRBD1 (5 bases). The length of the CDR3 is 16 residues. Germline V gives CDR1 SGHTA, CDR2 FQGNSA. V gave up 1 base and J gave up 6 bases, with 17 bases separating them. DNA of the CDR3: TGTGCCAGCAGCTTAGTCCGCTACCGTTCAGGGGATACGCAGTATTTT. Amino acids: CASSLVRYRSGDTQYF.

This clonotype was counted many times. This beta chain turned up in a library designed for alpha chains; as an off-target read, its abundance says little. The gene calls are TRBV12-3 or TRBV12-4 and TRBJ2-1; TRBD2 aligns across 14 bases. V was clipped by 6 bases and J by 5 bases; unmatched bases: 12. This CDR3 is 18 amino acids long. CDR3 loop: CASSAERTSGGPDNEQFF. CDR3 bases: TGTGCCAGCAGCGCTGAACGGACTAGCGGGGGGCCCGACAATGAGCAGTTCTTC.

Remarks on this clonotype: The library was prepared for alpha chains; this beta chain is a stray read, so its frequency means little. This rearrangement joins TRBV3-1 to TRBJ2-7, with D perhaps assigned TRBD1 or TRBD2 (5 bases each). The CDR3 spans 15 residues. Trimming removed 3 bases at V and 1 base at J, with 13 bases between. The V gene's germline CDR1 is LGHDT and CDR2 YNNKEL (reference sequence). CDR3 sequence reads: CASSQPGTLSYEQYF. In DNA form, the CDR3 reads TGTGCCAGCAGCCAGCCCGGGACGTTGTCCTACGAGCAGTACTTC.

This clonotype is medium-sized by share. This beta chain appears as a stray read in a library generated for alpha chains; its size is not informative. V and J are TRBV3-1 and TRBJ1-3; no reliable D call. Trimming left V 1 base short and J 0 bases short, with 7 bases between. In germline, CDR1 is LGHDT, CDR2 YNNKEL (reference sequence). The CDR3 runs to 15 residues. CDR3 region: CASSQVRDSGNTIYF. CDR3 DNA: TGTGCCAGCAGCCAAGTGCGGGACTCTGGAAACACCATATATTTT.

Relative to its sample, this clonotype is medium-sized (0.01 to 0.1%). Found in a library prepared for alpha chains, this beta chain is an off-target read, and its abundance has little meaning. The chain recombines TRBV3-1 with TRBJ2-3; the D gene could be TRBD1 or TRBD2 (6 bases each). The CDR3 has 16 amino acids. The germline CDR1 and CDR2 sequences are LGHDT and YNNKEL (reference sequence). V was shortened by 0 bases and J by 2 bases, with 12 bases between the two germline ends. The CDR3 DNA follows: TGTGCCAGCAGCCAAGATGTAGGGGGGCCCACAGATACGCAGTATTTT. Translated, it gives CASSQDVGGPTDTQYF.

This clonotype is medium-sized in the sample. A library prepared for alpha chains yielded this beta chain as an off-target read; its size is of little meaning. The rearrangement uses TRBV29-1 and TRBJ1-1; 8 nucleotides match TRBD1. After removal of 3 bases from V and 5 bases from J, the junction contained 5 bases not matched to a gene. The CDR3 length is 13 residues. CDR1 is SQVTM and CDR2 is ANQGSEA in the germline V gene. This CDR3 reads CSVEAGGGTEAFF. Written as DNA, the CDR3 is TGCAGCGTTGAGGCAGGGGGCGGAACTGAAGCTTTCTTT.

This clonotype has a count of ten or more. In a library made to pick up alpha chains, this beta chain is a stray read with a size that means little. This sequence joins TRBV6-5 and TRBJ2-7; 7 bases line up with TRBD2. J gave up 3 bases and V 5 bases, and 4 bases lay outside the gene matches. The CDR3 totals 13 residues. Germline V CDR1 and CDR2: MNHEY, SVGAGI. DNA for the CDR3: TGTGCCAGCAGTCCCAGGGAGGGCTACGAGCAGTACGTC. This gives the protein CASSPREGYEQYV.

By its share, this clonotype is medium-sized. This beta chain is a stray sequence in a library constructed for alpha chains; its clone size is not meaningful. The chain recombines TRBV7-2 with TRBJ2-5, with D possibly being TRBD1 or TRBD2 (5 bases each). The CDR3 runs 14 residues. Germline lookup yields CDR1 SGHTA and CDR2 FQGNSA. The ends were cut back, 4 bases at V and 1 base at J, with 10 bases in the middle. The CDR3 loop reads CASSSGPAQETQYF. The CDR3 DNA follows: TGTGCCAGCAGCTCGGGACCTGCCCAAGAGACCCAGTACTTC.

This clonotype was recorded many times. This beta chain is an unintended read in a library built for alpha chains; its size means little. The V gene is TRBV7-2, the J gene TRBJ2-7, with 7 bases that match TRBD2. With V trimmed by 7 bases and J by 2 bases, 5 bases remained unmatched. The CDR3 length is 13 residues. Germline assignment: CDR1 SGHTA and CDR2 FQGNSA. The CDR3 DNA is TGTGCCAGCATCTTGGCGGGAGCCTACGAGCAGTACTTC. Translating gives CASILAGAYEQYF.

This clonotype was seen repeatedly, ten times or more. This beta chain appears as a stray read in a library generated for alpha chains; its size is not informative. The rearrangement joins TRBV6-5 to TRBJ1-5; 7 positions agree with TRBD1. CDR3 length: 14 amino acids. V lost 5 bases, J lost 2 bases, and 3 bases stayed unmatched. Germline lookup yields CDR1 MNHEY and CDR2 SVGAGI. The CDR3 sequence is CASSKGTGNQPQHF. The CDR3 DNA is TGTGCCAGCAGTAAAGGGACAGGCAATCAGCCCCAGCATTTT.

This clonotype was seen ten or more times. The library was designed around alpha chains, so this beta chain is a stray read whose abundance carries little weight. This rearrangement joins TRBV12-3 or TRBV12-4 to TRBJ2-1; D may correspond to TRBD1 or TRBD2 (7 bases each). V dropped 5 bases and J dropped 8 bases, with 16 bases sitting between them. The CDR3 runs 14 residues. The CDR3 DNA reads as TGTGCCAGCAGTAACCCCAGGGGGGGGCATGAGCAGTTCTTC. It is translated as CASSNPRGGHEQFF.

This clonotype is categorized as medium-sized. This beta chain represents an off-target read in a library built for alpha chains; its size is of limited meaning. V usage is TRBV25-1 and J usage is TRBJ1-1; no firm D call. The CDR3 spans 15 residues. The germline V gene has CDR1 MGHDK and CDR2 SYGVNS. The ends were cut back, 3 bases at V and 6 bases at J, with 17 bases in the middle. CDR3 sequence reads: CASSETNTARAEAFF. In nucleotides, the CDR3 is TGTGCCAGCAGTGAGACGAATACGGCAAGGGCTGAAGCTTTCTTT.

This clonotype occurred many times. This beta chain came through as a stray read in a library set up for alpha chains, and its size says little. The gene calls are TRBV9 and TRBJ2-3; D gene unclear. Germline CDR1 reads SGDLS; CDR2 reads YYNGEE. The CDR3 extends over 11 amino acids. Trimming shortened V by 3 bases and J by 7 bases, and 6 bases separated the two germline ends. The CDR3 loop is CASSDSHTQYF. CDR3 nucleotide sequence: TGTGCCAGCAGCGATTCTCATACGCAGTATTTT. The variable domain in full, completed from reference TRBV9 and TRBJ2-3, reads DSGVTQTPKHLITATGQRVTLRCSPRSGDLSVYWYQQSLDQGLQFLIQYYNGEERAKGNILERFSAQQFPDLHSELNLSSLELGDSALYFCASSDSHTQYFGPGTRLTVL.

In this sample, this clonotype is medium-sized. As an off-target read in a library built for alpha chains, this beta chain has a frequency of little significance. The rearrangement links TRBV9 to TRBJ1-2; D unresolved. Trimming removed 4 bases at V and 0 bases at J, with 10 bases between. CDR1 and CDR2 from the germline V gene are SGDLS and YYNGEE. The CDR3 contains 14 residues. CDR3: CASSPDIANYGYTF. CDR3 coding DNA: TGTGCCAGCAGCCCGGATATAGCTAACTATGGCTACACCTTC.

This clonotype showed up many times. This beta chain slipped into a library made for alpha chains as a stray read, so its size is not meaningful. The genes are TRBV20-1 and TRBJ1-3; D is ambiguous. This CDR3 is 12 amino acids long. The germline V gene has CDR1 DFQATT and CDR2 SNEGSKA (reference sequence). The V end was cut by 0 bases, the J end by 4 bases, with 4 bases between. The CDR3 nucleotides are TGCAGTGCTAGAGATCTCGGAAACACCATATATTTT. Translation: CSARDLGNTIYF.

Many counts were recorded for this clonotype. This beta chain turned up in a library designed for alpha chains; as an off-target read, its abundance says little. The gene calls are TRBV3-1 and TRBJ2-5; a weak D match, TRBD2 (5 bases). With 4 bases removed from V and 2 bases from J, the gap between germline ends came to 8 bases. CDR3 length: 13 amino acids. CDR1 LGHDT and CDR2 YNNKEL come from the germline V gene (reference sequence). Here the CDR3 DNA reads TGTGCCAGCAGCCCCCCGGGACAAGAGACCCAGTACTTC. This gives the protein CASSPPGQETQYF.